Sequencing of this TCR beta chain was carried out in a study of blood T cells in healthy people across ages. Notes on the study in general: Older individuals had lower TCR beta diversity per million T cells (the decline was roughly linear).

Notes on this clonotype: Its antigen is currently unknown.

V was clipped by 3 bases and J by 3 bases, with 14 bases between them. CDR3 length: 14 amino acids. Germline V lookup: CDR1 GTSNPN, CDR2 SVGIG (reference sequence). Together with a sample-barcoded 5' primer, a J-beta primer mix was included in a second PCR lasting about 7 to 11 cycles. TCRdb reprocessed the 5' RACE reads via MiXCR and lists one record per CDR3 protein. The sample contains approximately 850,000 distinct CDR3 sequences, roughly 44% of which appear only once. V gene TRBV30 combines with J gene TRBJ1-2; D gene unclear. The origin of this receptor is a man aged 55 to 70 in good health. The sample consisted of blood. The CDR3 region has the DNA TGTGCCTGGAGCCCCCCCGGGTTTCACTATGGCTACACCTTC. It is translated as CAWSPPGFHYGYTF.